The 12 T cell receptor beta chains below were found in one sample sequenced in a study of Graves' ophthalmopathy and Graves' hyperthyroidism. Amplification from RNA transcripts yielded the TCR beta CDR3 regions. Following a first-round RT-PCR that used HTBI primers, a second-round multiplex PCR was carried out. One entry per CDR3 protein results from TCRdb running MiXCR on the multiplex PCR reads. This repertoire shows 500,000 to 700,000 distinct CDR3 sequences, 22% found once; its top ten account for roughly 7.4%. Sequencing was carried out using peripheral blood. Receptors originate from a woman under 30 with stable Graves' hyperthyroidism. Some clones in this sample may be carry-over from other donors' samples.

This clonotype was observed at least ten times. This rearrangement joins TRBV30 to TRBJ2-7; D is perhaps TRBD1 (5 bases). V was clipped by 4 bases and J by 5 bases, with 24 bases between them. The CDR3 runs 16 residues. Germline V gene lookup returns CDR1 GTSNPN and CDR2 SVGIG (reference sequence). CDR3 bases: TGTGCCTGGACCAAGGGGATAAACCAAGGGGTAGACGAGCAGTACTTC. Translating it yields CAWTKGINQGVDEQYF.

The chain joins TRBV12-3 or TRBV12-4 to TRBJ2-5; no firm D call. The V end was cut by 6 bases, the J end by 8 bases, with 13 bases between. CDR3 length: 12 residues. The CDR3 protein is CASRLSKVTQYF. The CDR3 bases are TGTGCCAGCAGACTATCGAAAGTCACCCAGTACTTC.

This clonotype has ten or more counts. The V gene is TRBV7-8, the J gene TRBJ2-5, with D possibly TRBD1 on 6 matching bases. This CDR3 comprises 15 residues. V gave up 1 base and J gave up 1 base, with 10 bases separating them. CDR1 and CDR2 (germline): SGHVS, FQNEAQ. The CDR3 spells CASSLVFRGQETQYF. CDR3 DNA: TGTGCCAGCAGCTTAGTGTTCAGGGGCCAAGAGACCCAGTACTTC. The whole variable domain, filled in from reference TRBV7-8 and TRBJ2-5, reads GAGVSQSPRYKVAKRGQDVALRCDPISGHVSLFWYQQALGQGPEFLTYFQNEAQLDKSGLPSDRFFAERPEGSVSTLKIQRTQQEDSAVYLCASSLVFRGQETQYFGPGTRLLVL.

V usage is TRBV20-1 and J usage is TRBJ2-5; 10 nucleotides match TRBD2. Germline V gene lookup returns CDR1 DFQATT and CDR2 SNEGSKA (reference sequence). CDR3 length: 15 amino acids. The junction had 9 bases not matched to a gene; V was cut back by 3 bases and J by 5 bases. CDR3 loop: CSASTAGGRWETQYF. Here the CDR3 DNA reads TGCAGTGCTAGTACAGCGGGGGGGCGTTGGGAGACCCAGTACTTC.

The CDR3 is CASSGTGGEYYEQYF. CDR3 DNA sequence: TGTGCCAGCAGTGGGACAGGGGGCGAATACTACGAGCAGTACTTC. The gene calls are TRBV2 and TRBJ2-7; 11 nucleotides agree with TRBD1. V lost 4 bases and J lost 3; bases outside the gene matches: 5. The CDR3 is made up of 15 amino acids. Germline loops: CDR1 SNHLY, CDR2 FYNNEI.

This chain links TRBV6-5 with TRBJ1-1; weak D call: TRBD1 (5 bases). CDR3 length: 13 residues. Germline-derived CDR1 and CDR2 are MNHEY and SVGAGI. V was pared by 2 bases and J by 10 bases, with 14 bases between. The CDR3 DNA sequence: TGTGCCAGCAGTTACCCTCAGGGAAAGTCAGCTTTCTTT. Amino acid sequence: CASSYPQGKSAFF.

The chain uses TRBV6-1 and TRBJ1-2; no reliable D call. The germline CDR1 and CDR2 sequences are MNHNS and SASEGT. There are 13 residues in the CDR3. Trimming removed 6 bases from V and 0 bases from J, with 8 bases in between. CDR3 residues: CASRGNTNYGYTF. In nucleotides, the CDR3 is TGTGCCAGCAGGGGTAACACTAACTATGGCTACACCTTC.

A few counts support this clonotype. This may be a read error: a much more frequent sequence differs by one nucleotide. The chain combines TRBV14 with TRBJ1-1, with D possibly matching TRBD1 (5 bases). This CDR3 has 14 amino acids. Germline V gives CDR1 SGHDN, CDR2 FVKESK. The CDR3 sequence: CAISLQGYGTEAFF. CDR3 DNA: TGTGCCATCAGCCTCCAGGGCTACGGGACTGAAGCTTTCTTT.

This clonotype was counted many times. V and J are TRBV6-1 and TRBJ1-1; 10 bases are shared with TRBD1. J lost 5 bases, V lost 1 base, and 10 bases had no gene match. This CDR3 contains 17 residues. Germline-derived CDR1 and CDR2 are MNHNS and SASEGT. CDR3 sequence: CASSEGGLDRGKTEAFF. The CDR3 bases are TGTGCCAGCAGTGAAGGGGGATTGGACAGGGGGAAAACTGAAGCTTTCTTT.

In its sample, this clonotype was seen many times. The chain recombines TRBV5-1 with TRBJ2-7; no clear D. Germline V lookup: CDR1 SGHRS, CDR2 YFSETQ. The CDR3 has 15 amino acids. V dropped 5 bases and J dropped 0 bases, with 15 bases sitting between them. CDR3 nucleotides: TGCGCCAGCAGGTTCTGGGTTACCGCCTCCTACGAGCAGTACTTC. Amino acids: CASRFWVTASYEQYF.

The CDR3 region is CASSYSRGGSYEQYF. The CDR3 DNA reads TGTGCCAGCAGTTACTCGAGAGGGGGCTCCTACGAGCAGTACTTC. The chain uses TRBV6-2 or TRBV6-3 and TRBJ2-7, with TRBD1 as a possible D gene (6 bases). CDR3 length equals 15 residues. V was clipped by 0 bases and J by 0 bases, with 9 bases between them. Germline assignment: CDR1 MNHEY and CDR2 SVGEGT.

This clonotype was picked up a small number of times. The CDR3 DNA is TGTGCCAGCAGTGAAGGGGCAGGAGACAACACTGAAGCTTTCTTT. The encoded protein is CASSEGAGDNTEAFF. The chain joins TRBV6-1 to TRBJ1-1, with D unclear. The germline CDR1 and CDR2 sequences are MNHNS and SASEGT. V lost 1 base and J lost 2, with 11 bases in between. The length of the CDR3 is 15 residues.